This T cell receptor (beta chain) is from a study of T cells in Graves' hyperthyroidism and ophthalmopathy. Overall study findings and caveats: Most clonotypes expanded in thyroid above 0.001 were likewise present in blood.

In this sample, this clonotype turned up many times. Its antigen is unidentified. TCR beta CDR3 sequences were amplified from RNA transcripts. First-round RT-PCR targeting the TCR CDR3 was performed with the HTBI primer set. MiXCR, run by TCRdb on the multiplex PCR reads, gives a single entry per CDR3 protein. Among roughly 710,000 distinct CDR3 sequences listed, 35% were seen once. CDR3 length: 11 residues. Germline CDR1 reads DFQATT; CDR2 reads SNEGSKA (reference sequence). V gave up 6 bases and J gave up 8 bases, with 13 bases separating them. The V call is TRBV20-1, the J call TRBJ1-2; D not resolved. Sequenced material: blood. The sequence derives from a woman in her forties with Graves' hyperthyroidism. CDR3 sequence (DNA): TGCAGTGCGACCGGGGAACGCGGCTACACCTTC. Translating it yields CSATGERGYTF.